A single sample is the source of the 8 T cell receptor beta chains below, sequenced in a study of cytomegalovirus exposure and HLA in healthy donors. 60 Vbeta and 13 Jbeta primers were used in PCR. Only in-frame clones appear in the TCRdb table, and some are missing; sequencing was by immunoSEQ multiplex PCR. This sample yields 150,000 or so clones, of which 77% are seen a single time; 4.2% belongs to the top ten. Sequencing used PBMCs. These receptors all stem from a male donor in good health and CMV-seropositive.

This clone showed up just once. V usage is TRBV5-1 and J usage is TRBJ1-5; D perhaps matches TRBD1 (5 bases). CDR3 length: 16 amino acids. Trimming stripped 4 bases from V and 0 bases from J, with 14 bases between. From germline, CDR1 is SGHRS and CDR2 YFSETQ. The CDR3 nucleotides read TGCGCCAGCAGCCCGACGGGGGACCTTAGCAATCAGCCCCAGCATTTT. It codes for CASSPTGDLSNQPQHF.

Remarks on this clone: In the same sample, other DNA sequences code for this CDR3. CDR3 DNA sequence: TGTGCCAGCTCACCTCCCTCCGAGACCCAGTACTTC. This translates into CASSPPSETQYF. The chain employs TRBV18 and TRBJ2-5; D remains unclear. This CDR3 contains 12 residues. The germline V and J ends were trimmed by 3 bases and 5 bases, with 7 bases remaining between them. CDR1 and CDR2 from the germline V gene are KGHSH and LQKENI.

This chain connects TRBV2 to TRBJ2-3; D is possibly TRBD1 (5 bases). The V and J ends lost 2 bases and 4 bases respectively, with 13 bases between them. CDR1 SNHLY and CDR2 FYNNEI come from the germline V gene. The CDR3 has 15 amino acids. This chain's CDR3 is CASSERGFYADTQYF. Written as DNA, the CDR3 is TGTGCCAGCAGTGAAAGGGGTTTCTACGCAGATACGCAGTATTTT.

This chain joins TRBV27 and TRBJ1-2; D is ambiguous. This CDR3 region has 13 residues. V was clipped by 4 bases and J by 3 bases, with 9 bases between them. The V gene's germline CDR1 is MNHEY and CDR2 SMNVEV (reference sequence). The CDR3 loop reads CASSSTLYYGYTF. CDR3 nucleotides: TGTGCCAGCAGTTCGACACTCTACTATGGCTACACCTTC.

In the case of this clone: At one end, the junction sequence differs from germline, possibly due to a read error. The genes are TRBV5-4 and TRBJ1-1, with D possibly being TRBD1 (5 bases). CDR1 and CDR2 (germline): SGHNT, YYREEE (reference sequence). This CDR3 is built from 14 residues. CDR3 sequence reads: CTSSLGGGNTEAFF. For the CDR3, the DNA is TGTACCAGCAGCTTGGGGGGGGGAAACACTGAAGCTTTCTTT.

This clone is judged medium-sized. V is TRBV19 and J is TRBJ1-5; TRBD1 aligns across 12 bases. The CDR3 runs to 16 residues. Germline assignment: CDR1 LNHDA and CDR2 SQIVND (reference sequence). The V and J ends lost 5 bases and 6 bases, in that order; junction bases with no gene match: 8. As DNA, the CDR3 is TGTGCCAGTAGTCCTTCCCGGGACAGGGGGCCTCAGCCCCAGCATTTT. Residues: CASSPSRDRGPQPQHF.

As DNA, the CDR3 is TGTGCCAGCACAGGACAGTATAGCAATCAGCCCCAGCATTTT. Amino acids: CASTGQYSNQPQHF. The chain employs TRBV6-6 and TRBJ1-5; a weak D match, TRBD1 (6 bases). The CDR3 is 14 residues long. Germline values: CDR1 MNHNY, CDR2 SVGAGI (reference sequence). V was clipped by 7 bases and J by 0 bases, with 10 bases between them.

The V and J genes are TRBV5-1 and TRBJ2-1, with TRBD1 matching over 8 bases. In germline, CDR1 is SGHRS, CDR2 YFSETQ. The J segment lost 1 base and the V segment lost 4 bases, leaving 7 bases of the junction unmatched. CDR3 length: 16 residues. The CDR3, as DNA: TGCGCCAGCAGCATACGGACAGGGAGGTCCTACAATGAGCAGTTCTTC. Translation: CASSIRTGRSYNEQFF.